Described below is a single T cell receptor (beta chain) sequence and its context. What it binds is not known. The CDR3 spans 16 residues. The study ran its PCR with 60 Vbeta and 13 Jbeta primers. Data came from immunoSEQ multiplex PCR; TCRdb stores just in-frame clones and leaves some out. Here the sample spans around 140,000 clones, about 77% being singletons. This record comes from a study of cytomegalovirus exposure and HLA in healthy donors. Study-wide findings and caveats: The classifier was said to identify cytomegalovirus status with high specificity and sensitivity. In a later analysis, at a false discovery rate of 0.05, about 15,000 TCR beta sequences were associated with HLA alleles.

The specimen was PBMCs. The TCR was taken from a female donor in good health and CMV-seronegative. The V gene is TRBV21-1, the J gene TRBJ1-4. TRBV21-1 is marked as a pseudogene. The CDR3: CASSRRQGGLNEKLFF. The DNA of the CDR3 is TGTGCCAGCAGCCGACGGCAGGGAGGTTTGAATGAAAAACTGTTTTTT.